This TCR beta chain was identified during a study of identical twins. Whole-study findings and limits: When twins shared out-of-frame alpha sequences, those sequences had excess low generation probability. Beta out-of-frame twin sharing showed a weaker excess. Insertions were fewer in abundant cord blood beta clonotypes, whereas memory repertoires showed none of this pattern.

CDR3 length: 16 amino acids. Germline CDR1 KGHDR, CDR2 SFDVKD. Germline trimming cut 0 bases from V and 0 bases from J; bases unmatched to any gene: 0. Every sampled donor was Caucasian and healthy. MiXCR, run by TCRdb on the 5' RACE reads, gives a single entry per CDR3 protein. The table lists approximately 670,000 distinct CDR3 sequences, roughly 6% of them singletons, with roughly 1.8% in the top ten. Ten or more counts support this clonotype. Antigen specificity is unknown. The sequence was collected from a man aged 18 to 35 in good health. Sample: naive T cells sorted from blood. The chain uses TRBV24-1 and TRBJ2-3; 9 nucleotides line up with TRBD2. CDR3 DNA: TGTGCCACCAGTGATTTGACTAGCGGGAGCACAGATACGCAGTATTTT. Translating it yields CATSDLTSGSTDTQYF.